This T cell receptor beta chain comes out of a study of identical twins. This CDR3 has 15 residues. Germline trimming cut 4 bases from V and 2 bases from J; bases unmatched to any gene: 7. Germline V gives CDR1 KGHSH, CDR2 LQKENI. TCRdb used MiXCR to reprocess the 5' RACE reads, holding one entry per CDR3 protein. Among approximately 280,000 distinct CDR3 sequences listed, 6.5% to 9.5% were seen once. Points from the study as a whole: Conclusions were based on cross-sectional statistical analysis, without following the same donors.

Remarks on this clonotype: The antigen remains unidentified.

These data were also reused for a study on yellow fever vaccine responses in identical twins.

The gene calls are TRBV18 and TRBJ2-7; 8 bases agree with TRBD1. The sample taken for sequencing was memory (CD45RO+) T cells sorted from blood. The TCR originated in a young woman in good health. This CDR3 reads CASSLTGTGTYEQYF. In nucleotides, the CDR3 is TGTGCCAGCTCACTTACCGGGACAGGAACCTACGAGCAGTACTTC.